One and the same sample provided the 2 T cell receptor beta chains below, sequenced in a study of CD8+CD57+ T cells in acquired aplastic anemia. For CDR3 and TCR beta VDJ profiling, genomic DNA was the template used. TCRdb independently ran MiXCR on the reads; one entry per CDR3 protein. The table records 130,000 or so distinct CDR3 sequences, around two fifths of them present only once. Sequencing was carried out using sorted CD4+, CD8+, or CD8+CD57+ T cells (not recorded which) from PBMCs. The receptors here all came from a human donor in good health, serving as a control.

The genes are TRBV19 and TRBJ1-2, with a tentative D call TRBD1 (5 bases). In germline, CDR1 is LNHDA, CDR2 SQIVND (reference sequence). The ends were cut back, 3 bases at V and 0 bases at J, with 11 bases in the middle. The CDR3 extends over 15 amino acids. The CDR3 DNA follows: TGTGCCAGTAGTATGGGACTCAAAGCTAACTATGGCTACACCTTC. Protein sequence: CASSMGLKANYGYTF.

A word on this clonotype: This clone may be a read error of a much larger clone one base away. The J gene is TRBJ2-3, the V gene TRBV3-1; D is ambiguous. In germline, CDR1 is LGHDT, CDR2 YNNKEL (reference sequence). The CDR3 totals 13 residues. In DNA, the CDR3 is TGTGCCAGCAGGCAAGATATAGGTAATACGCAGTATTTT. Translated: CASRQDIGNTQYF.